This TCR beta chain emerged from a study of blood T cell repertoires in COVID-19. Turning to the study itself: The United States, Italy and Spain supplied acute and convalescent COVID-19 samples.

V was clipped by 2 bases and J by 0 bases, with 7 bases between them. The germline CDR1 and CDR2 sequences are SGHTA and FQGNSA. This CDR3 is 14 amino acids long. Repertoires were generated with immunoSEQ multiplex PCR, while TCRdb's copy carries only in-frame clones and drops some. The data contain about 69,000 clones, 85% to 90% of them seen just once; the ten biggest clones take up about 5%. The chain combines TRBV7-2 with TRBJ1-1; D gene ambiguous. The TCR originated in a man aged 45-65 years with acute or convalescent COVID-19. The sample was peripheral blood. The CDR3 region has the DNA TGTGCCAGCAGCTTACTTCTAATGAACACTGAAGCTTTCTTT. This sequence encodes CASSLLLMNTEAFF.